Following are 29 T cell receptor beta chains from one sample sequenced in a study of T cells expressing NK-cell markers. TCRdb re-called the 5' RACE reads and gives one entry per CDR3 protein, without DNA. Its listing shows 550,000 to 600,000 distinct CDR3 sequences. Input material: blood T cells: a sorted CD56 or NKG2C T cell subset, CD4+ or CD8+ T cells, or bulk PBMC T cells (not recorded which). These receptors all stem from a man aged 18-30 years in good health.

The V call is TRBV5-1, the J call TRBJ2-3; TCRdb calls TRBD2, which cannot be checked without DNA. Germline V gene sequence: CDR1 SGHRS, CDR2 YFSETQ. The CDR3 is made up of 15 amino acids. The CDR3 loop reads CASSLRLAGDDTQYF. Based on the CDR3 plus reference TRBV5-1 and TRBJ2-3, the full variable domain is KAGVTQTPRYLIKTRGQQVTLSCSPISGHRSVSWYQQTPGQGLQFLFEYFSETQRNKGNFPGRFSGRQFSNSRSEMNVSTLELGDSALYLCASSLRLAGDDTQYFGPGTRLTVL.

The J gene is TRBJ2-1, the V gene TRBV6-1; TCRdb's D gene call, TRBD2, goes unchecked for lack of DNA. CDR3 size: 16 residues. The germline gives CDR1 MNHNS, CDR2 SASEGT. CDR3 region: CASSTRTSGRSHEQFF.

The gene calls are TRBV5-1 and TRBJ2-1. CDR1 is SGHRS and CDR2 is YFSETQ in the germline V gene. The CDR3 length is 16 residues. This chain's CDR3 is CASSLSSNPSYNEQFF.

The chain links TRBV21-1 to TRBJ2-5; the D call of TRBD2 rests on TCRdb alone, since no DNA is present to check it. TRBV21-1 is labeled a pseudogene. This CDR3 comprises 17 residues. The CDR3 loop reads CASSSILTEGGGETQYF.

The V gene is TRBV12-3 or TRBV12-4, the J gene TRBJ2-1; absent DNA, TCRdb's TRBD1 call cannot be checked. This CDR3 is 15 amino acids long. The chain's CDR3 is CASSPPGGSYNEQFF.

This sequence joins TRBV12-3 or TRBV12-4 and TRBJ1-2. This CDR3 is built from 15 residues. CDR3 residues: CASSLDISALEGYTF.

The V and J genes are TRBV12-3 or TRBV12-4 and TRBJ1-1. The CDR3 is 13 amino acids. CDR3 protein: CASTDSKFEGAFF.

This chain uses TRBV7-9 with TRBJ2-7; TCRdb lists TRBD1, though no DNA is available to test this call. Germline loops: CDR1 SEHNR, CDR2 FQNEAQ (reference sequence). The length of the CDR3 is 15 residues. CDR3 protein: CASSSIQGYDYEQYF.

This chain connects TRBV15 to TRBJ2-5; TCRdb outputs TRBD1, but without DNA this stays unchecked. The CDR3 has 13 amino acids. Germline V gene data show CDR1 as LNHNV and CDR2 as YYDKDF (reference sequence). This CDR3 reads CATSGTGGETQYF.

The V call is TRBV20-1, the J call TRBJ2-5; there is no DNA to check the TCRdb D call of TRBD1. This CDR3 spans 14 amino acids. The germline V gene has CDR1 DFQATT and CDR2 SNEGSKA (reference sequence). The CDR3 loop is CSARPRDYQETQYF.

The chain uses TRBV4-2 and TRBJ1-5; TCRdb gives TRBD1 as the D gene, but with no DNA this cannot be confirmed. Germline CDR1 is LGHNA and CDR2 is YNFKEQ. This CDR3 region has 18 residues. CDR3 region: CASSQGSFQGISNQPQHF.

The rearrangement links TRBV29-1 to TRBJ2-1; TCRdb outputs TRBD1, but without DNA this stays unchecked. Germline values: CDR1 SQVTM, CDR2 ANQGSEA. The CDR3 is 12 residues long. The CDR3 loop reads CSARVRGDEQFF.

The genes are TRBV7-9 and TRBJ2-1. The germline V gene encodes CDR1 SEHNR and CDR2 FQNEAQ (reference sequence). This CDR3 has 15 residues. This CDR3 is CASSLASVPYNEQFF.

J is TRBJ2-1 and V is TRBV2. Germline V lookup: CDR1 SNHLY, CDR2 FYNNEI. CDR3 size: 15 residues. The CDR3 sequence is CASLEAGSSYNEQFF.

J is TRBJ2-7 and V is TRBV12-3 or TRBV12-4; TCRdb returns TRBD2, unconfirmable since there is no DNA. This CDR3 is built from 16 residues. CDR3 region: CASSRPGLGSSYEQYF.

V usage is TRBV5-1 and J usage is TRBJ2-5; TCRdb designates TRBD2, a call that cannot be tested without DNA. The CDR3 is 15 residues long. CDR1 is SGHRS, CDR2 YFSETQ, per germline. CDR3 residues: CASSLTSGRTETQYF.

The CDR3 protein is CASSSPRTASLDTQYF. The J gene is TRBJ2-3, the V gene TRBV11-2; the D gene TCRdb calls, TRBD1, cannot be checked with no DNA. The CDR3 is 16 amino acids. Per germline, CDR1 SGHAT and CDR2 FQNNGV.

V and J are TRBV7-8 and TRBJ2-7; absent DNA, TCRdb's TRBD2 call cannot be checked. There are 16 residues in the CDR3. Germline CDR1 reads SGHVS; CDR2 reads FQNEAQ. The CDR3 sequence: CASSLVASGRAYEQYF.

V is TRBV6-1 and J is TRBJ2-7; TCRdb reports TRBD1, a call that lacks DNA to check it against. The CDR3 sequence is 14 residues long. CDR1 and CDR2 (germline): MNHNS, SASEGT. The CDR3 sequence: CASTNRGSSYEQYF.

The CDR3 loop is CASTGLAGLSSYNEQFF. This sequence joins TRBV2 and TRBJ2-1; there is no DNA to check the TCRdb D call of TRBD2. Germline V gene sequence: CDR1 SNHLY, CDR2 FYNNEI. The length of the CDR3 is 17 residues.

V gene TRBV5-1 combines with J gene TRBJ2-1; with no DNA, the TCRdb D assignment of TRBD2 cannot be verified. The CDR3 is 17 residues long. Germline assignment: CDR1 SGHRS and CDR2 YFSETQ. CDR3 amino acids: CASSQGSLAGVSNEQFF.

The J gene is TRBJ2-2, the V gene TRBV6-2 or TRBV6-3; TCRdb outputs TRBD1, but without DNA this stays unchecked. Germline values: CDR1 MNHEY, CDR2 SVGEGT. This CDR3 has 13 residues. The CDR3 spells CASSTREFGELFF.

The chain uses TRBV20-1 and TRBJ2-1; TCRdb names TRBD1, which stays unverified in the absence of DNA. The CDR3 consists of 14 residues. Germline V gene data show CDR1 as DFQATT and CDR2 as SNEGSKA (reference sequence). The chain's CDR3 is CSARRGRLYNEQFF.

The chain couples TRBV7-2 to TRBJ2-7; TCRdb selects TRBD1, and the lack of DNA leaves this call unchecked. The germline V gene has CDR1 SGHTA and CDR2 FQGNSA. The CDR3 consists of 16 residues. The CDR3 reads CASSFLPGELGKEQYF.

The chain recombines TRBV20-1 with TRBJ2-7; with no DNA, the TCRdb D assignment of TRBD2 cannot be verified. The germline V gene has CDR1 DFQATT and CDR2 SNEGSKA (reference sequence). The CDR3 is made up of 16 amino acids. CDR3 loop: CSARDFGLAGEREQYF.

This rearrangement joins TRBV7-9 to TRBJ2-7; the TRBD2 assignment by TCRdb is unverifiable without DNA. Germline V gene sequence: CDR1 SEHNR, CDR2 FQNEAQ (reference sequence). The CDR3 extends over 13 amino acids. CDR3 loop: CASAGERSYEQYF.

J is TRBJ2-7 and V is TRBV13; TCRdb's D gene call, TRBD2, goes unchecked for lack of DNA. The CDR3 runs to 14 residues. Germline CDR1 PRHDT, CDR2 FYEKMQ (reference sequence). This CDR3 is CASSLYGTSYEQYF.

The rearrangement uses TRBV15 and TRBJ2-7; the TRBD1 assignment by TCRdb is unverifiable without DNA. Per the germline V gene, CDR1 is LNHNV and CDR2 is YYDKDF (reference sequence). The CDR3 length is 17 residues. CDR3 loop: CATSRERFGQGAYEQYF.

This chain joins TRBV7-8 and TRBJ1-1. The CDR3 consists of 16 residues. The germline CDR1 and CDR2 sequences are SGHVS and FQNEAQ. The CDR3 is CASSLIERIWGTEAFF.